The present T cell receptor beta chain was sequenced within a study of Graves' ophthalmopathy and Graves' hyperthyroidism. This clonotype has ten or more counts. Exclusion criteria comprised other autoimmune diseases, uncontrolled infections, pregnancy or lactation in patients. Amplifying from RNA transcripts, the study obtained TCR beta CDR3 regions. Following a first-round RT-PCR that used HTBI primers, a second-round multiplex PCR was carried out. Each CDR3 protein is one row after TCRdb ran MiXCR on the multiplex PCR reads. The profile shows nearly 400,000 distinct CDR3 sequences, around 17% of them singletons. Germline CDR1 SGHTA, CDR2 FQGNSA. The CDR3 is 15 residues long. V gave up 2 bases and J gave up 5 bases; unmatched junction bases: 7.

The sequenced sample was peripheral blood. This receptor was obtained from a young woman with Graves' ophthalmopathy. J is TRBJ2-7 and V is TRBV7-2; 9 positions match TRBD1. In nucleotides, the CDR3 is TGTGCCAGCAGCTTACGGGACAGGGCAGGGCACGAGCAGTACTTC. Residues: CASSLRDRAGHEQYF.